The 18 T cell receptor beta chains given below trace back to one sample, sequenced in a study of cytomegalovirus exposure and HLA in healthy donors. The PCR ran on 60 Vbeta and 13 Jbeta primers. Some clones are missing from TCRdb's copy, which holds only in-frame ones; the method was immunoSEQ multiplex PCR. The sample lists about 150,000 clones, around 72% occurring once. Source material: PBMCs. The origin of the receptors is a man between 40 and 49 years old in good health and CMV-seronegative.

This clone came up once. The chain is built from TRBV6-5 and TRBJ2-5; D is undetermined. Germline CDR1 is MNHEY and CDR2 is SVGAGI. This CDR3 spans 14 amino acids. Trimming stripped 2 bases from V and 2 bases from J, with 9 bases between. The CDR3 sequence is CASSYRGRQETQYF. The CDR3 DNA reads TGTGCCAGCAGTTACCGTGGCAGACAAGAGACCCAGTACTTC.

This chain connects TRBV6-5 to TRBJ1-3, with unresolved D. The length of the CDR3 is 11 residues. Germline V gene data show CDR1 as MNHEY and CDR2 as SVGAGI. Trimming cost V 10 bases and J 11 bases, with 15 bases left between them. The CDR3 nucleotides are TGTGCCACCGGGAAGGACTTTCCCATATATTTT. Translating gives CATGKDFPIYF.

The chain links TRBV5-1 to TRBJ2-7; 8 nucleotides align to TRBD1. Germline CDR1 and CDR2: SGHRS and YFSETQ. The junction had 4 bases not matched to a gene; V was cut back by 1 base and J by 4 bases. The CDR3 sequence is 14 residues long. The CDR3 is CASSLTGTGYEQYF. CDR3 DNA: TGCGCCAGCAGCTTGACCGGGACAGGTTACGAGCAGTACTTC.

The chain uses TRBV6-1 and TRBJ2-7, with a tentative D call TRBD2 (5 bases). This CDR3 has 15 amino acids. Germline-derived CDR1 and CDR2 are MNHNS and SASEGT. Trimming cost V 6 bases and J 5 bases, with 20 bases left between them. The chain's CDR3 is CASRGTGSGSHEQYF. In DNA form, the CDR3 reads TGTGCCAGCAGGGGTACGGGGTCCGGATCCCACGAGCAGTACTTC.

The chain uses TRBV10-3 and TRBJ2-2; 7 nucleotides align to TRBD1. The CDR3 has 15 amino acids. CDR1 ENHRY and CDR2 SYGVKD come from the germline V gene. Unmatched junction bases numbered 6, after V lost 2 bases and J lost 6 bases. Here the CDR3 DNA reads TGTGCCATCAGTGAGGACAGGGTTTATCCCGGGGAGCTGTTTTTT. Translating it yields CAISEDRVYPGELFF.

This clone has a handful of counts. The V call is TRBV5-1, the J call TRBJ2-5, with D tentatively TRBD1 (6 bases). The germline gives CDR1 SGHRS, CDR2 YFSETQ. The CDR3 sequence is 13 residues long. Trimming removed 2 bases from V and 3 bases from J, with 8 bases in between. The CDR3 protein is CASSLGQKETQYF. The CDR3 region has the DNA TGCGCCAGCAGCTTAGGACAGAAAGAGACCCAGTACTTC.

The chain uses TRBV4-1 and TRBJ2-1, with TRBD2 matching 10 bases. Germline V gene sequence: CDR1 MGHRA, CDR2 YSYEKL. The V and J ends lost 6 bases and 5 bases, in that order; junction bases with no gene match: 13. The CDR3 loop spans 17 amino acids. CDR3 sequence reads: CASRQMEQRGGNNEQFF. As DNA, the CDR3 is TGCGCCAGCAGACAGATGGAACAGCGGGGGGGAAACAATGAGCAGTTCTTC.

The chain carries TRBV6-1 and TRBJ2-7; tentative D call: TRBD1 (5 bases). The CDR3 contains 13 residues. The germline V gene has CDR1 MNHNS and CDR2 SASEGT. V was pared by 0 bases and J by 2 bases, with 5 bases between. This CDR3 is CASSEATAYEQYF. Written as DNA, the CDR3 is TGTGCCAGCAGTGAAGCGACAGCCTACGAGCAGTACTTC.

The J gene is TRBJ2-7, the V gene TRBV6-5; possibly TRBD2 for D (6 bases). This CDR3 has 16 amino acids. Germline V gene lookup returns CDR1 MNHEY and CDR2 SVGAGI. Trimming stripped 2 bases from V and 3 bases from J, with 17 bases between. The CDR3 loop is CASSYAGASDNYEQYF. The CDR3 nucleotides read TGTGCCAGCAGTTACGCTGGTGCTAGCGATAACTACGAGCAGTACTTC.

The chain has TRBV27 and TRBJ2-7, with D possibly being TRBD2 (6 bases). Germline CDR1 MNHEY, CDR2 SMNVEV (reference sequence). Trimming took 5 bases from V and 4 from J, leaving 24 bases between them. This CDR3 is 17 amino acids long. CDR3 loop: CASSPPQSRGILYEQYF. As DNA, the CDR3 is TGTGCCAGCAGTCCACCCCAGTCGCGCGGGATCCTTTACGAGCAGTACTTC.

The chain uses TRBV28 and TRBJ1-2; no definite D call. Deletions cut 5 bases from V and 4 bases from J, with 11 bases between. Germline values: CDR1 MDHEN, CDR2 SYDVKM. The CDR3 covers 13 residues. The CDR3 DNA sequence: TGTGCCAGCAGTCCGGACGGAGGCTATGGCTACACCTTC. It encodes CASSPDGGYGYTF.

The chain recombines TRBV4-1 with TRBJ1-2; TRBD1 aligns across 9 bases. Trimming took 1 base from V and 8 from J; bases not matched to a gene: 5. Germline V gives CDR1 MGHRA, CDR2 YSYEKL. This CDR3 has 14 amino acids. The CDR3: CASSQVQGAGGYTF. CDR3 DNA: TGCGCCAGCAGCCAAGTACAGGGGGCTGGCGGCTACACCTTC.

The chain uses TRBV27 and TRBJ1-1; the D gene is possibly TRBD1 (6 bases). V lost 3 bases, J lost 3 bases, and 8 bases lay in between. From germline, CDR1 is MNHEY and CDR2 SMNVEV (reference sequence). CDR3 length: 13 residues. In DNA, the CDR3 is TGTGCCAGCAGTTTTAACAGGGACACTGAAGCTTTCTTT. This encodes CASSFNRDTEAFF.

The genes are TRBV10-2 and TRBJ2-5; 7 bases map to TRBD2. Unmatched junction bases numbered 4, after V lost 2 bases and J lost 1 base. CDR3 length: 15 amino acids. The germline CDR1 and CDR2 sequences are WSHSY and SAAADI. This CDR3 reads CASSEGAGVQETQYF. The CDR3 DNA sequence: TGCGCCAGCAGTGAGGGTGCGGGGGTCCAAGAGACCCAGTACTTC.

The chain links TRBV19 to TRBJ1-1; unclear D gene. Trimming left V 3 bases short and J 7 bases short, with 12 bases between. The length of the CDR3 is 13 residues. The V gene's germline CDR1 is LNHDA and CDR2 SQIVND (reference sequence). The CDR3: CASSIGGTVEAFF. In DNA, the CDR3 is TGTGCCAGTAGTATTGGAGGCACGGTTGAAGCTTTCTTT.

This chain uses TRBV6-1 with TRBJ1-2, with 11 bases that match TRBD1. Germline trimming cut 4 bases from V and 4 bases from J; bases unmatched to any gene: 5. CDR3 length: 15 amino acids. Germline values: CDR1 MNHNS, CDR2 SASEGT. The CDR3 DNA reads TGTGCCAGCAGTGTGGGACAGGGGGAGGCCTATGGCTACACCTTC. It specifies CASSVGQGEAYGYTF.

The genes are TRBV5-6 and TRBJ2-7; D may be TRBD2 (6 bases). V was pared by 5 bases and J by 4 bases, with 16 bases between. The CDR3 extends over 14 amino acids. Germline V gene sequence: CDR1 SGHDT, CDR2 YYEEEE. The CDR3 sequence is CASSWDREMYEQYF. For the CDR3, the DNA is TGTGCCAGCAGTTGGGACCGGGAGATGTACGAGCAGTACTTC.

The V gene is TRBV1, the J gene TRBJ2-5; the table's D call TRBD1 went unverified against the DNA. The J call may not be correct, given that the DNA end is closer to TRBJ2-7. TRBV1 is labeled a pseudogene. The CDR3 loop spans 15 amino acids. The DNA for the CDR3 is TGCACCAGCAGCCAAGGACAGGGAAGCTCCTACGAGCAGTACTTC. Translating it yields CTSSQGQGSSYEQYF.